The clone carrying this TCR beta chain was picked up one time. At one boundary the junction diverges from the germline segment, which might be a read error. This sample is drawn from a study of blood T cell repertoires in COVID-19. Study details: Material from acute and convalescent COVID-19 was sourced from the United States, Italy and Spain. T cells, B-cell-depleted T cells, or PBMCs provided the cDNA or gDNA that served as material.

The authors' processing: Reference gene primer amplification yielded estimated nucleated cell counts. Data came from immunoSEQ multiplex PCR; TCRdb stores just in-frame clones and leaves some out. V and J calls and clone size are those listed in that table; D and trimming were worked out from the DNA. The data contain under 350,000 clones, about 93% of them singletons. From germline, CDR1 is SSHAT and CDR2 FNYEAQ (reference sequence). The length of the CDR3 is 14 residues. The chain has TRBV7-7 and TRBJ2-7; tentatively, D is TRBD2 (6 bases). The sequencing input was peripheral blood. This TCR was sampled from a woman aged 25 to 39 with COVID-19, enrolled during active disease. CDR3 sequence: CASSPGVLYGEQYF. The CDR3 bases are TGTGCTAGCAGCCCGGGGGTACTTTACGGCGAGCAGTACTTC.